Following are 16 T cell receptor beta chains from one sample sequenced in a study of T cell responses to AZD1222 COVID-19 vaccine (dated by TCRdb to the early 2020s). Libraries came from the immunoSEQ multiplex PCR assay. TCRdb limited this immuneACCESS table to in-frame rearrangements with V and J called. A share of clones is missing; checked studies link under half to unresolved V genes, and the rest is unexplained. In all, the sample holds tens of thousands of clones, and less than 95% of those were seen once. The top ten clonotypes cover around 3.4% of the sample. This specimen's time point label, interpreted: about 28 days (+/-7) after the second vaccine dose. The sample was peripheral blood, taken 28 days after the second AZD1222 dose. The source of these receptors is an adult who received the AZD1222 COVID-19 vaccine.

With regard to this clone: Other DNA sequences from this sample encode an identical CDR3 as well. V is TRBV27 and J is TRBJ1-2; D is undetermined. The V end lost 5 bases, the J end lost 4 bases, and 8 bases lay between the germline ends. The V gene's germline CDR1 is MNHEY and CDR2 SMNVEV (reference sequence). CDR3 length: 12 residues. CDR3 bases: TGTGCCAGCAGTCTCCAAGGCTATGGCTACACCTTC. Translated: CASSLQGYGYTF.

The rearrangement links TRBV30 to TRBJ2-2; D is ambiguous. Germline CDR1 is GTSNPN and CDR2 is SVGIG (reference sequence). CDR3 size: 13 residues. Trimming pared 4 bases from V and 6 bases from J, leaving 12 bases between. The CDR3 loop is CAWNTGVAGELFF. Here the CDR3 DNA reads TGTGCCTGGAACACTGGGGTAGCCGGGGAGCTGTTTTTT.

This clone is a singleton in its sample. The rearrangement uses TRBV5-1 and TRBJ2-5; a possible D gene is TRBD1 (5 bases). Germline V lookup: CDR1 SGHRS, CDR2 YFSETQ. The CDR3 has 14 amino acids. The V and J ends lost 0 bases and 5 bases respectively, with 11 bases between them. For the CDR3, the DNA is TGCGCCAGCAGCTTGGTGGGGCATTCGGAGACCCAGTACTTC. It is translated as CASSLVGHSETQYF. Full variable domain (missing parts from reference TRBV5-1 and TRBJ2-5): KAGVTQTPRYLIKTRGQQVTLSCSPISGHRSVSWYQQTPGQGLQFLFEYFSETQRNKGNFPGRFSGRQFSNSRSEMNVSTLELGDSALYLCASSLVGHSETQYFGPGTRLLVL.

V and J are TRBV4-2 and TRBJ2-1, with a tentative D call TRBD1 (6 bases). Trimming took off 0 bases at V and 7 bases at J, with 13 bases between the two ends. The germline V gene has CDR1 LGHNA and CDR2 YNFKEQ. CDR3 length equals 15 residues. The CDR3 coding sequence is TGTGCCAGCAGCCAAGATTACAGGGTGCTGAATGAGCAGTTCTTC. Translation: CASSQDYRVLNEQFF.

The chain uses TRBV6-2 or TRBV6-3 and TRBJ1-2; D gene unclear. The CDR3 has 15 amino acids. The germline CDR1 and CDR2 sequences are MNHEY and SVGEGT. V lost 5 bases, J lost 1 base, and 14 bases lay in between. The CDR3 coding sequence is TGTGCCAGCAGTCCCCGGACGGTACATAACTATGGCTACACCTTC. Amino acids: CASSPRTVHNYGYTF.

The CDR3 protein is CASSRTGFGYTF. CDR3 bases: TGTGCCAGCAGCCGGACAGGGTTTGGCTACACCTTC. The rearrangement joins TRBV3-1 (or the pseudogene TRBV3-2) to TRBJ1-2; 8 bases fit TRBD1. CDR3 size: 12 residues. J gave up 7 bases and V 4 bases, and 2 bases lay outside the gene matches. Germline-derived CDR1 and CDR2 are LGHDT and YNNKEL (reference sequence).

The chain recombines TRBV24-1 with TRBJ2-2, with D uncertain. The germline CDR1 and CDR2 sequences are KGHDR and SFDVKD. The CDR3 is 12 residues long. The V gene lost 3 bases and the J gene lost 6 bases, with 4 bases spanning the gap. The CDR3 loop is CATSDGPGELFF. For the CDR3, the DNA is TGTGCCACCAGTGATGGACCCGGGGAGCTGTTTTTT.

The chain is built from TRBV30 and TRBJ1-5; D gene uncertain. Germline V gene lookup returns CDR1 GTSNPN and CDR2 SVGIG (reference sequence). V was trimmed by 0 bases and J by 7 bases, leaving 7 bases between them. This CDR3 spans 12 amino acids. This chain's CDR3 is CAWSVGIQPQHF. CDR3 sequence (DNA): TGTGCCTGGAGTGTCGGAATCCAGCCCCAGCATTTT.

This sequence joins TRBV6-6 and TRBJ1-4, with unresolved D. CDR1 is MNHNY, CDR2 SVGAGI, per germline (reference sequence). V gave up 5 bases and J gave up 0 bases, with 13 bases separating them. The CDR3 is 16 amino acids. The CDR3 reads CASSRMTSATNEKLFF. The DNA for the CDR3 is TGTGCCAGCAGTCGAATGACAAGTGCAACTAATGAAAAACTGTTTTTT.

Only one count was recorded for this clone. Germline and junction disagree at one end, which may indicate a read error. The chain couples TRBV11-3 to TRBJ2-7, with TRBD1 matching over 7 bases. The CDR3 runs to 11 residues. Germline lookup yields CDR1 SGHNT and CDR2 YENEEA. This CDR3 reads CASSRPRDRPF. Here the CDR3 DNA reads TGTGCCAGCAGCCGCCCAAGGGACAGACCCTTC.

CDR3 bases: TGTGCCAGCAGCGTATATGGGGGGGAAGCTTTCTTT. Residues: CASSVYGGEAFF. V and J are TRBV9 and TRBJ1-1; the D gene is possibly TRBD1 (5 bases). V shed 1 base and J shed 8 bases, with 9 bases lying between them. The CDR3 runs 12 residues. CDR1 SGDLS and CDR2 YYNGEE come from the germline V gene.

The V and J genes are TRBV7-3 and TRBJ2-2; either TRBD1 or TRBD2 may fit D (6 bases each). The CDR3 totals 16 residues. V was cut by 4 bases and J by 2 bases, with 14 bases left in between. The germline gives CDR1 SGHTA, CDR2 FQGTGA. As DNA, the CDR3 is TGTGCCAGCAGCTCCAAGGGGGGTCATAACACCGGGGAGCTGTTTTTT. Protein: CASSSKGGHNTGELFF. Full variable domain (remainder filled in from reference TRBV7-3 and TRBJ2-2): GAGVSQTPSNKVTEKGKYVELRCDPISGHTALYWYRQSLGQGPEFLIYFQGTGAADDSGLPNDRFFAVRPEGSVSTLKIQRTERGDSAVYLCASSSKGGHNTGELFFGEGSRLTVL.

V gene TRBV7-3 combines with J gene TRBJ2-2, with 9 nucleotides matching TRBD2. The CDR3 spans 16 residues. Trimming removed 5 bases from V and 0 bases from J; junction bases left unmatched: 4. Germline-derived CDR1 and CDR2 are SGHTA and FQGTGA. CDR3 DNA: TGTGCCAGCAGCCCGTTAGCGGGAGCGAACACCGGGGAGCTGTTTTTT. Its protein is CASSPLAGANTGELFF.

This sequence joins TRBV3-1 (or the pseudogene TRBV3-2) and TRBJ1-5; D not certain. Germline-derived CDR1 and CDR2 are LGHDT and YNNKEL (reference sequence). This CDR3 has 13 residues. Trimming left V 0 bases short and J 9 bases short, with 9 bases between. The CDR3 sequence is CASSQDRVRPQHF. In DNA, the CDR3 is TGTGCCAGCAGCCAAGATCGGGTCCGGCCCCAGCATTTT.

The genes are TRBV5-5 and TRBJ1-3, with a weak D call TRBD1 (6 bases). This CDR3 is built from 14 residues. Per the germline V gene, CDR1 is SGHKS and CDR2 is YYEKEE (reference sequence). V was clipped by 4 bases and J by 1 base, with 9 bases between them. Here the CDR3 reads CASSTQGSGNTIYF. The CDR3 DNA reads TGTGCCAGCAGCACACAGGGATCTGGAAACACCATATATTTT. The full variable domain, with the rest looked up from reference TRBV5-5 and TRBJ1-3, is DAGVTQSPTHLIKTRGQQVTLRCSPISGHKSVSWYQQVLGQGPQFIFQYYEKEERGRGNFPDRFSARQFPNYSSELNVNALLLGDSALYLCASSTQGSGNTIYFGEGSWLTVV.

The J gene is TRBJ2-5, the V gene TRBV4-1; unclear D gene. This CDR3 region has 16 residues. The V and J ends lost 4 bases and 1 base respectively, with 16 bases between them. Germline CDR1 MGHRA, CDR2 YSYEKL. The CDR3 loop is CASSRTSYGPQETQYF. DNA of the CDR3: TGCGCCAGCAGCCGGACCTCGTATGGGCCCCAAGAGACCCAGTACTTC.